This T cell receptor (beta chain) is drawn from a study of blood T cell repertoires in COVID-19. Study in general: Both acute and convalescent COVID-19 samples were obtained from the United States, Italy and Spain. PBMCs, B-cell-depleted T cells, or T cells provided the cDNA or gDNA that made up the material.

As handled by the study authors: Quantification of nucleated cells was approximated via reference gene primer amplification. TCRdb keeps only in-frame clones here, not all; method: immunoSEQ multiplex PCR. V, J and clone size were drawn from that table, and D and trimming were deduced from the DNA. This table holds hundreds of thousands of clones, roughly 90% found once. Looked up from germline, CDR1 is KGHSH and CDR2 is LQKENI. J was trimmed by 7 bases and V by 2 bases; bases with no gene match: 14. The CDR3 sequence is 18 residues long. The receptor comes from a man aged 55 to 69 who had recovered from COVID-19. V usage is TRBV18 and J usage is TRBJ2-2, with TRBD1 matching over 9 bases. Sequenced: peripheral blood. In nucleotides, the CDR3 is TGTGCCAGCTCACCAGTCAGGCCACAGGGGGCCCAACGCGGGGAGCTGTTTTTT. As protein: CASSPVRPQGAQRGELFF.